These 22 T cell receptor beta chains originate from one sample sequenced in a study of T-cell reconstitution after alpha-beta-depleted transplantation in children. It was with unique molecular identifiers that the TCRbeta library was prepared. TCRdb reanalysed the PCR reads using MiXCR and keeps one entry per CDR3 protein. The table lists around 92,000 distinct CDR3 sequences, more than 10% of them singletons. The sample here was PBMCs from the stem cell graft donor, taken from the stem cell graft. The receptor source for this set is a human donor who donated a stem cell graft to a child with inherited bone marrow failure.

This clonotype was observed many times. J is TRBJ1-2 and V is TRBV12-3 or TRBV12-4; the D is unclear. CDR3 size: 15 residues. V dropped 5 bases and J dropped 6 bases, with 19 bases sitting between them. CDR3: CASSDATDKTDGYTF. The CDR3 nucleotides read TGTGCCAGCAGTGACGCCACCGACAAGACCGATGGCTACACCTTC.

This clonotype was recorded at least ten times. The rearrangement links TRBV5-1 to TRBJ2-3; TRBD1 might be the D (6 bases). CDR1 and CDR2 from the germline V gene are SGHRS and YFSETQ. Trimming shortened V by 7 bases and J by 0 bases, and 18 bases separated the two germline ends. The CDR3 runs to 16 residues. Here the CDR3 DNA reads TGCGCCAGCGAAGGGGGATTTGGGAGAAGCACAGATACGCAGTATTTT. Its protein is CASEGGFGRSTDTQYF.

This clonotype was picked up many times. The chain couples TRBV5-1 to TRBJ2-7, with 8 bases aligning to TRBD1. The V gene's germline CDR1 is SGHRS and CDR2 YFSETQ. This CDR3 is built from 14 residues. V lost 0 bases to trimming and J lost 4 bases; unmatched junction nucleotides: 3. The CDR3 sequence is CASSLAQGAYEQYF. The CDR3 DNA sequence: TGCGCCAGCAGCTTGGCCCAGGGGGCTTACGAGCAGTACTTC.

This clonotype occurred many times. This chain links TRBV7-9 with TRBJ1-1; 7 nucleotides match TRBD1. The length of the CDR3 is 16 residues. After removal of 5 bases from V and 6 bases from J, the junction contained 15 bases not matched to a gene. Germline V gene data show CDR1 as SEHNR and CDR2 as FQNEAQ (reference sequence). The CDR3 protein is CASSPQQGSRAPEAFF. The DNA for the CDR3 is TGTGCCAGCAGCCCGCAACAGGGGAGCAGGGCCCCTGAAGCTTTCTTT.

The chain uses TRBV7-8 and TRBJ2-1, with 9 bases that match TRBD2. The CDR3 is 17 residues long. Germline trimming cut 1 base from V and 4 bases from J; bases unmatched to any gene: 8. Germline V gene sequence: CDR1 SGHVS, CDR2 FQNEAQ. The CDR3 loop is CASSLVSAGGSYNEQFF. The DNA of the CDR3 is TGTGCCAGCAGCTTAGTGTCGGCGGGGGGGAGTTACAATGAGCAGTTCTTC.

This clonotype occurred many times. The chain employs TRBV4-3 and TRBJ2-1; possible D gene TRBD1, 5 bases. Trimming cost V 0 bases and J 3 bases, with 12 bases left between them. The CDR3 runs 16 residues. CDR1 is LGHNA and CDR2 is YSLEER in the germline V gene. The chain's CDR3 is CASSQESFRGYNEQFF. The CDR3 region has the DNA TGCGCCAGCAGCCAAGAAAGCTTTAGGGGCTACAATGAGCAGTTCTTC.

The table lists this clonotype with many counts. The chain carries TRBV3-1 and TRBJ2-7; the D is unclear. Germline V gives CDR1 LGHDT, CDR2 YNNKEL (reference sequence). Deletions cut 0 bases from V and 0 bases from J, with 6 bases between. The CDR3 length is 14 residues. CDR3 residues: CASSQEHVSYEQYF. In DNA form, the CDR3 reads TGTGCCAGCAGCCAAGAACACGTCTCCTACGAGCAGTACTTC.

This clonotype came up many times. V usage is TRBV7-9 and J usage is TRBJ2-5, with D uncertain. The V gene's germline CDR1 is SEHNR and CDR2 FQNEAQ (reference sequence). Trimming removed 8 bases at V and 4 bases at J, with 20 bases between. The length of the CDR3 is 15 residues. CDR3 sequence reads: CASDDPATVLETQYF. The CDR3 DNA is TGTGCCAGCGACGACCCCGCGACCGTTCTAGAGACCCAGTACTTC.

This clonotype was seen repeatedly, ten times or more. The chain uses TRBV4-1 and TRBJ2-2; D uncertain. The V end was cut by 1 base, the J end by 6 bases, with 30 bases between. The CDR3 spans 21 residues. Germline CDR1 MGHRA, CDR2 YSYEKL. The CDR3 DNA reads TGCGCCAGCAGCCAAGGTCCTGGAGCCGCCTTAGGCGTTGAGAAGGCCGGGGAGCTGTTTTTT. This encodes CASSQGPGAALGVEKAGELFF.

This clonotype was seen many times. The chain joins TRBV15 to TRBJ2-3; 11 positions agree with TRBD2. Per the germline V gene, CDR1 is LNHNV and CDR2 is YYDKDF (reference sequence). V gave up 0 bases and J gave up 2 bases; unmatched junction bases: 4. The CDR3 is 17 amino acids. The DNA of the CDR3 is TGTGCCACCAGCAGAGACCGGGGACTAGCGGCCACAGATACGCAGTATTTT. It translates to CATSRDRGLAATDTQYF.

This clonotype has a count of ten or more. The rearrangement links TRBV7-3 to TRBJ1-6; maybe TRBD1 (5 bases). The CDR3 totals 14 residues. Trimming took 5 bases from V and 7 from J, leaving 12 bases between them. The germline gives CDR1 SGHTA, CDR2 FQGTGA. For the CDR3, the DNA is TGTGCCAGCAGCAAAGTGGAGGGGAATTCACCCCTCCACTTT. As protein: CASSKVEGNSPLHF.

This clonotype has at least ten counts. The genes are TRBV4-3 and TRBJ1-1, with TRBD1 matching over 7 bases. V gave up 0 bases and J gave up 6 bases; unmatched junction bases: 7. In germline, CDR1 is LGHNA, CDR2 YSLEER. CDR3 length: 15 amino acids. CDR3 sequence (DNA): TGCGCCAGCAGCCAAGATGATAGCAGGGGGGCTGAAGCTTTCTTT. Its protein product is CASSQDDSRGAEAFF.

This clonotype appeared many times. The chain joins TRBV28 to TRBJ1-4; a weak D match, TRBD1 (6 bases). Germline V gives CDR1 MDHEN, CDR2 SYDVKM. The CDR3 runs to 15 residues. The V end was cut by 7 bases, the J end by 6 bases, with 18 bases between. CDR3 amino acids: CASTPTGLGHEKLFF. The CDR3 DNA is TGTGCCAGCACCCCGACAGGTCTCGGTCATGAAAAACTGTTTTTT.

This clonotype has a count of ten or more. This chain joins TRBV5-1 and TRBJ2-1; 8 nucleotides line up with TRBD2. This CDR3 has 15 residues. V lost 2 bases, J lost 7 bases, and 8 bases stayed unmatched. Per germline, CDR1 SGHRS and CDR2 YFSETQ. This CDR3 reads CASSFDGGARNEQFF. Written as DNA, the CDR3 is TGCGCCAGCAGCTTTGACGGGGGGGCCAGGAATGAGCAGTTCTTC.

Ten or more counts support this clonotype. The chain recombines TRBV6-1 with TRBJ2-2; D is unclear. V was cut by 6 bases and J by 1 base, with 15 bases left in between. Per the germline V gene, CDR1 is MNHNS and CDR2 is SASEGT. The CDR3 covers 16 residues. For the CDR3, the DNA is TGTGCCAGCAGCCAAGCCTGGACCAGGAACACCGGGGAGCTGTTTTTT. Amino acid sequence: CASSQAWTRNTGELFF.

In its sample, this clonotype was seen many times. CDR3 residues: CATSLGQDNVYEQYF. In DNA, the CDR3 is TGTGCCACCAGCCTGGGACAGGATAATGTCTACGAGCAGTACTTC. The J gene is TRBJ2-7, the V gene TRBV15; 8 nucleotides line up with TRBD1. The CDR3 is 15 amino acids. V lost 5 bases and J lost 3; bases outside the gene matches: 9. The germline CDR1 and CDR2 sequences are LNHNV and YYDKDF (reference sequence).

There are many counts of this clonotype. In nucleotides, the CDR3 is TGTGCCAGCAGCCCTCACTTGGATACGCAGTATTTT. Translating gives CASSPHLDTQYF. J is TRBJ2-3 and V is TRBV27, with D uncertain. Germline lookup yields CDR1 MNHEY and CDR2 SMNVEV (reference sequence). V lost 6 bases and J lost 6, with 10 bases in between. The CDR3 spans 12 residues.

In its sample, this clonotype was seen many times. The V and J genes are TRBV7-2 and TRBJ1-5; D gene unclear. Trimming pared 4 bases from V and 6 bases from J, leaving 10 bases between. The CDR3 extends over 13 amino acids. Germline lookup yields CDR1 SGHTA and CDR2 FQGNSA. The CDR3 nucleotides are TGTGCCAGCAGCTCCAGGTCGGGTCAGCCCCAGCATTTT. Translated, it gives CASSSRSGQPQHF.

In this sample, this clonotype turned up many times. V gene TRBV7-8 combines with J gene TRBJ2-2; D gene ambiguous. The CDR3 loop spans 13 amino acids. Germline V gene data show CDR1 as SGHVS and CDR2 as FQNEAQ. The V gene lost 1 base and the J gene lost 3 bases, with 3 bases spanning the gap. In DNA form, the CDR3 reads TGTGCCAGCAGCTTAGAATACACCGGGGAGCTGTTTTTT. This translates into CASSLEYTGELFF.

This clonotype was recorded many times. The genes are TRBV10-3 and TRBJ2-3; TRBD2 matches at 8 bases. Germline loops: CDR1 ENHRY, CDR2 SYGVKD. The trim removed 6 bases at V and 0 bases at J, leaving 8 bases unmatched. This CDR3 spans 16 amino acids. Here the CDR3 DNA reads TGTGCCATCAGCGGAATGACTAGCGCTAGCACAGATACGCAGTATTTT. Translated: CAISGMTSASTDTQYF.

There are many counts of this clonotype. This chain connects TRBV5-5 to TRBJ2-3; tentative D call: TRBD2 (6 bases). CDR1 and CDR2 (germline): SGHKS, YYEKEE (reference sequence). The CDR3 consists of 15 residues. Trimming took 1 base from V and 6 from J, leaving 15 bases between them. CDR3 coding DNA: TGTGCCAGCAGCTTGCTACGGGGGTCGTGGGATACGCAGTATTTT. Its protein product is CASSLLRGSWDTQYF.

This clonotype was recorded at least ten times. The V and J genes are TRBV18 and TRBJ2-2, with a tentative D call TRBD1 (5 bases). The CDR3 is made up of 17 amino acids. The germline CDR1 and CDR2 sequences are KGHSH and LQKENI. Trimming stripped 0 bases from V and 2 bases from J, with 13 bases between. In DNA form, the CDR3 reads TGTGCCAGCTCACCACCGTCAACAGGCCTTAACACCGGGGAGCTGTTTTTT. Its protein is CASSPPSTGLNTGELFF.